Below are 4 T cell receptor beta chains sequenced from a single sample in a study of blood T cells in healthy people across ages. A second PCR, run for roughly 7 to 12 cycles, used a sample-barcoded 5' primer plus a J-beta primer mix. One entry per CDR3 protein results from TCRdb running MiXCR on the 5' RACE reads. The sample lists more than 1.4 million distinct CDR3 sequences, about 43% occurring once. Specimen: blood. These receptors all stem from a woman aged 18-29 years in good health.

The chain is built from TRBV7-8 and TRBJ1-5, with D unclear. Trimming pared 4 bases from V and 7 bases from J, leaving 20 bases between. This CDR3 has 16 amino acids. Germline V gives CDR1 SGHVS, CDR2 FQNEAQ. Here the CDR3 DNA reads TGTGCCAGCAGCTCACAGCGGACGGCCGTTAACCAGCCCCAGCATTTT. It encodes CASSSQRTAVNQPQHF. The full variable domain, completed using reference TRBV7-8 and TRBJ1-5, is GAGVSQSPRYKVAKRGQDVALRCDPISGHVSLFWYQQALGQGPEFLTYFQNEAQLDKSGLPSDRFFAERPEGSVSTLKIQRTQQEDSAVYLCASSSQRTAVNQPQHFGDGTRLSIL.

The chain links TRBV9 to TRBJ1-2, with D possibly TRBD1 on 6 matching bases. The V gene lost 7 bases and the J gene lost 4 bases, with 20 bases spanning the gap. The CDR3 runs to 15 residues. Germline V gene data show CDR1 as SGDLS and CDR2 as YYNGEE. CDR3: CASSSSGGRAYGYTF. The CDR3, as DNA: TGTGCCAGCTCCTCGAGCGGGGGGCGGGCCTATGGCTACACCTTC.

This chain connects TRBV4-2 to TRBJ1-5, with TRBD1 as a possible D gene (6 bases). CDR3 size: 15 residues. CDR1 and CDR2 from the germline V gene are LGHNA and YNFKEQ. Between the trimmed V and J ends, which lost 3 bases and 3 bases, there was a span of 12 bases. CDR3: CASSQGAPFNQPQHF. CDR3 bases: TGTGCCAGCAGCCAGGGGGCCCCCTTCAATCAGCCCCAGCATTTT.

V is TRBV12-3 or TRBV12-4 and J is TRBJ1-4; 8 positions agree with TRBD1. The CDR3 consists of 16 residues. The V gene end was trimmed by 7 bases and the J gene end by 2 bases; junction bases not matched to a gene: 9. This chain's CDR3 is CASKRQGAVTNEKLFF. DNA of the CDR3: TGTGCCAGCAAACGGCAGGGGGCCGTCACTAATGAAAAACTGTTTTTT.